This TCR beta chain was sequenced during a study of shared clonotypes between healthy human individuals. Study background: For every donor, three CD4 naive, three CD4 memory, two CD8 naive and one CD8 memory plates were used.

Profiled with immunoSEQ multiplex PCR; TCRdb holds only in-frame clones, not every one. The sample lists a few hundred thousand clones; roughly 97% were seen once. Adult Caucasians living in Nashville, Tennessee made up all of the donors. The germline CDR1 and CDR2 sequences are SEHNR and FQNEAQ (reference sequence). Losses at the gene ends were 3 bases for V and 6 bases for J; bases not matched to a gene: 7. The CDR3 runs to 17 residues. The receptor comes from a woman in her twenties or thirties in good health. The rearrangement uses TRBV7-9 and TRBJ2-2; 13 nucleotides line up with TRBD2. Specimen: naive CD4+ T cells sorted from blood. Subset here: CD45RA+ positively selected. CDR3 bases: TGTGCCAGCAGCTTCCGCACTAGCGGGAGGGCCGCCGGGGAGCTGTTTTTT. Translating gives CASSFRTSGRAAGELFF.